Listed below are T cell receptor beta chains from one sample, sequenced in a study of T cell changes during pregnancy in multiple sclerosis. Method: immunoSEQ multiplex PCR; TCRdb's copy keeps in-frame clones and lacks some. The data contain around 50,000 clones, about 87% of them singletons. The sequences come from peripheral blood, collected in the first trimester of pregnancy. The receptor set was obtained from a female donor with multiple sclerosis, enrolled in a pregnancy study. Each CDR3 is given with its conserved first and last residue. The order of the fields is V gene, J gene, clone size, CDR3 length, D gene, CDR3 protein, CDR3 DNA. D genes are given only for firm matches. Part of the rows lack a size; the others show once, few, many or a class for expanded clones.

V gene: TRBV5-4; J gene: TRBJ2-7; clone size: .; CDR3 length: 15; D gene: .; CDR3 protein: CASTSKVGLFDEQYF; CDR3 DNA: TGTGCCAGCACGTCCAAGGTGGGGCTATTCGACGAGCAGTACTTC
V gene: TRBV18; J gene: TRBJ2-7; clone size: .; CDR3 length: 16; D gene: TRBD1; CDR3 protein: CASSEYTGATLYEQYF; CDR3 DNA: TGTGCCAGCTCAGAGTACACAGGGGCGACTCTCTACGAGCAGTACTTC
V gene: TRBV7-9; J gene: TRBJ1-1; clone size: .; CDR3 length: 13; D gene: .; CDR3 protein: CASTALTGSEAFF; CDR3 DNA: TGTGCCAGCACCGCACTAACAGGTTCTGAAGCTTTCTTT
V gene: TRBV28; J gene: TRBJ1-4; clone size: .; CDR3 length: 15; D gene: TRBD1; CDR3 protein: CASSWLGTGGEKLFF; CDR3 DNA: TGTGCCAGCAGCTGGTTAGGGACAGGGGGCGAAAAACTGTTTTTT
V gene: TRBV20-1; J gene: TRBJ2-2; clone size: .; CDR3 length: 11; D gene: .; CDR3 protein: CSATRGGELFF; CDR3 DNA: TGCAGTGCTACACGGGGCGGGGAGCTGTTTTTT
V gene: TRBV13; J gene: TRBJ2-3; clone size: .; CDR3 length: 16; D gene: TRBD2; CDR3 protein: CASASSGGSSTDTQYF; CDR3 DNA: TGTGCCAGCGCGAGTAGCGGGGGGTCCTCCACAGATACGCAGTATTTT
V gene: TRBV4-3; J gene: TRBJ2-1; clone size: .; CDR3 length: 17; D gene: TRBD2; CDR3 protein: CASSPKGTSGGFNEQFF; CDR3 DNA: TGCGCCAGCAGCCCCAAGGGGACTAGCGGGGGGTTCAATGAGCAGTTCTTC
V gene: TRBV11-2; J gene: TRBJ1-2; clone size: once; CDR3 length: 16; D gene: .; CDR3 protein: CASSPSTINRVAGYTF; CDR3 DNA: TGTGCCAGCAGCCCTAGCACCATCAACAGGGTCGCTGGCTACACCTTC
V gene: TRBV7-6; J gene: TRBJ2-1; clone size: .; CDR3 length: 13; D gene: TRBD2; CDR3 protein: CASSLGLVNEQFF; CDR3 DNA: TGTGCCAGCAGCTTGGGACTAGTCAATGAGCAGTTCTTC
V gene: TRBV7-3; J gene: TRBJ1-1; clone size: .; CDR3 length: 14; D gene: .; CDR3 protein: CASSPSSDRDEAFF; CDR3 DNA: TGTGCCAGCAGCCCCTCCTCGGACAGAGATGAAGCTTTCTTT
V gene: TRBV10-3; J gene: TRBJ1-1; clone size: once; CDR3 length: 15; D gene: TRBD1; CDR3 protein: CAISRNRGSNTEAFF; CDR3 DNA: TGTGCCATCAGTCGAAACAGGGGATCGAACACTGAAGCTTTCTTT
V gene: TRBV7-2; J gene: TRBJ2-1; clone size: .; CDR3 length: 17; D gene: TRBD2; CDR3 protein: CASSLGLARGSYNEQFF; CDR3 DNA: TGTGCCAGCAGCTTGGGACTAGCGCGGGGCTCCTACAATGAGCAGTTCTTC
V gene: TRBV7-9; J gene: TRBJ2-7; clone size: .; CDR3 length: 14; D gene: .; CDR3 protein: CASSPLQGSYEQYF; CDR3 DNA: TGTGCCAGCAGCCCGTTACAGGGCTCCTACGAGCAGTACTTC
V gene: TRBV29-1; J gene: TRBJ1-1; clone size: .; CDR3 length: 14; D gene: TRBD1; CDR3 protein: CSVGQGFLYTEAFF; CDR3 DNA: TGCAGCGTTGGACAGGGGTTTTTGTACACTGAAGCTTTCTTT
V gene: TRBV6-4; J gene: TRBJ2-3; clone size: .; CDR3 length: 15; D gene: TRBD2; CDR3 protein: CASSDSASGGDTQYF; CDR3 DNA: TGTGCCAGCAGTGACTCGGCTAGCGGGGGGGATACGCAGTATTTT
V gene: TRBV7-3; J gene: TRBJ2-2; clone size: .; CDR3 length: 16; D gene: TRBD1; CDR3 protein: CASSGQGPANTGELFF; CDR3 DNA: TGTGCCAGCAGCGGACAGGGTCCAGCGAACACCGGGGAGCTGTTTTTT
V gene: TRBV14; J gene: TRBJ2-4; clone size: .; CDR3 length: 20; D gene: TRBD1; CDR3 protein: CASSQDPGDRGTLAKNIQYF; CDR3 DNA: TGTGCCAGCAGCCAAGATCCGGGGGACAGGGGGACCCTAGCCAAAAACATTCAGTACTTC
V gene: TRBV10-3; J gene: TRBJ1-4; clone size: few; CDR3 length: 15; D gene: TRBD1; CDR3 protein: CAISSQGATNEKLFF; CDR3 DNA: TGTGCCATCAGCTCACAGGGGGCAACTAATGAAAAACTGTTTTTT
V gene: TRBV5-4; J gene: TRBJ2-5; clone size: .; CDR3 length: 14; D gene: .; CDR3 protein: CASSSPGSVETQYF; CDR3 DNA: TGTGCCAGCAGCTCGCCCGGGTCTGTTGAGACCCAGTACTTC
V gene: TRBV30; J gene: TRBJ1-5; clone size: .; CDR3 length: 16; D gene: .; CDR3 protein: CAWSRSGFRGNQPQHF; CDR3 DNA: TGTGCCTGGAGTAGGTCAGGGTTTCGGGGCAATCAGCCCCAGCATTTT
V gene: TRBV7-9; J gene: TRBJ1-4; clone size: .; CDR3 length: 15; D gene: TRBD1; CDR3 protein: CASSAYTGANEKLFF; CDR3 DNA: TGTGCCAGCAGCGCATACACAGGGGCGAATGAAAAACTGTTTTTT
V gene: TRBV27; J gene: TRBJ1-2; clone size: .; CDR3 length: 13; D gene: .; CDR3 protein: CASSPMGRAGYTF; CDR3 DNA: TGTGCCAGCAGCCCCATGGGGAGGGCTGGCTACACCTTC
V gene: TRBV29-1; J gene: TRBJ1-1; clone size: once; CDR3 length: 15; D gene: TRBD1; CDR3 protein: CSVRDRADSNTEAFF; CDR3 DNA: TGCAGCGTTCGGGACAGGGCCGACTCGAACACTGAAGCTTTCTTT
V gene: TRBV4-1; J gene: TRBJ2-3; clone size: .; CDR3 length: 14; D gene: .; CDR3 protein: CASARDWSTDTQYF; CDR3 DNA: TGCGCCAGCGCCCGGGACTGGAGCACAGATACGCAGTATTTT
V gene: TRBV13; J gene: TRBJ1-1; clone size: .; CDR3 length: 15; D gene: TRBD1; CDR3 protein: CASSLTGGLNTEAFF; CDR3 DNA: TGTGCCAGCAGCTTAACAGGGGGCCTGAACACTGAAGCTTTCTTT
V gene: TRBV6-5; J gene: TRBJ1-6; clone size: .; CDR3 length: 13; D gene: TRBD1; CDR3 protein: CASRETGGSPLHF; CDR3 DNA: TGTGCCAGCAGGGAAACAGGGGGTTCACCCCTCCACTTT
V gene: TRBV6-1; J gene: TRBJ1-6; clone size: .; CDR3 length: 15; D gene: TRBD1; CDR3 protein: CASSKGQGPNSPLHF; CDR3 DNA: TGTGCCAGCAGTAAGGGACAGGGGCCAAATTCACCCCTCCACTTT
V gene: TRBV30; J gene: TRBJ2-1; clone size: .; CDR3 length: 14; D gene: .; CDR3 protein: CAWSVWDSDNEQFF; CDR3 DNA: TGTGCCTGGAGTGTTTGGGACTCCGACAATGAGCAGTTCTTC
V gene: TRBV27; J gene: TRBJ1-1; clone size: .; CDR3 length: 14; D gene: TRBD1; CDR3 protein: CASSFYRGNAEAFF; CDR3 DNA: TGTGCCAGCAGTTTCTACAGGGGGAACGCTGAAGCTTTCTTT
V gene: TRBV7-9; J gene: TRBJ1-4; clone size: .; CDR3 length: 15; D gene: TRBD1; CDR3 protein: CASSFWDSGYEKLFF; CDR3 DNA: TGTGCCAGCAGCTTCTGGGACAGCGGCTATGAAAAACTGTTTTTT
V gene: TRBV5-1; J gene: TRBJ1-3; clone size: .; CDR3 length: 14; D gene: .; CDR3 protein: CASSPRTSGNTIYF; CDR3 DNA: TGCGCCAGCAGCCCTCGAACATCTGGAAACACCATATATTTT
V gene: TRBV11-2; J gene: TRBJ1-2; clone size: .; CDR3 length: 14; D gene: .; CDR3 protein: CASSSTRGSYGYTF; CDR3 DNA: TGTGCCAGCAGCTCAACCAGGGGAAGCTATGGCTACACCTTC
V gene: TRBV2; J gene: TRBJ1-4; clone size: .; CDR3 length: 13; D gene: TRBD1; CDR3 protein: CAANRGRYEKLFF; CDR3 DNA: TGTGCCGCTAACAGGGGGCGTTATGAAAAACTGTTTTTT
V gene: TRBV15; J gene: TRBJ2-1; clone size: .; CDR3 length: 15; D gene: TRBD1; CDR3 protein: CATSSRDRGFDEQFF; CDR3 DNA: TGTGCCACCAGCAGCCGGGACAGGGGCTTCGATGAGCAGTTCTTC
V gene: TRBV13; J gene: TRBJ1-2; clone size: .; CDR3 length: 15; D gene: .; CDR3 protein: CASSLEARGGYGYTF; CDR3 DNA: TGTGCCAGCAGCTTAGAGGCTCGGGGGGGGTATGGCTACACCTTC
V gene: TRBV4-1; J gene: TRBJ1-1; clone size: .; CDR3 length: 17; D gene: TRBD1; CDR3 protein: CASSQERGPRQNTEAFF; CDR3 DNA: TGCGCCAGCAGCCAAGAGAGGGGGCCGCGTCAAAACACTGAAGCTTTCTTT
V gene: TRBV19; J gene: TRBJ1-1; clone size: .; CDR3 length: 17; D gene: TRBD1; CDR3 protein: CASSIAPGQGANTEAFF; CDR3 DNA: TGTGCCAGTAGTATCGCCCCCGGGCAGGGGGCGAACACTGAAGCTTTCTTT
V gene: TRBV4-3; J gene: TRBJ1-4; clone size: .; CDR3 length: 18; D gene: .; CDR3 protein: CASSQRRAGSATNEKLFF; CDR3 DNA: TGCGCCAGCAGCCAAAGACGGGCAGGGTCTGCAACTAATGAAAAACTGTTTTTT
V gene: TRBV6-5; J gene: TRBJ1-2; clone size: .; CDR3 length: 12; D gene: .; CDR3 protein: CASSPGAVGYTF; CDR3 DNA: TGTGCCAGCTCCCCAGGGGCGGTTGGCTACACCTTC
V gene: TRBV27; J gene: TRBJ2-2; clone size: .; CDR3 length: 16; D gene: TRBD1; CDR3 protein: CASSLRTGWGTGELFF; CDR3 DNA: TGTGCCAGCAGTCTCCGGACAGGGTGGGGCACCGGGGAGCTGTTTTTT
V gene: TRBV9; J gene: TRBJ2-3; clone size: .; CDR3 length: 16; D gene: TRBD2; CDR3 protein: CASSVAGLAGTDTQYF; CDR3 DNA: TGTGCCAGCAGCGTAGCGGGACTAGCGGGAACAGATACGCAGTATTTT
V gene: TRBV6-1; J gene: TRBJ2-7; clone size: .; CDR3 length: 14; D gene: TRBD1; CDR3 protein: CASRPGQGAYEQYF; CDR3 DNA: TGTGCCAGCAGGCCGGGACAGGGGGCCTACGAGCAGTACTTC
V gene: TRBV27; J gene: TRBJ2-1; clone size: .; CDR3 length: 18; D gene: .; CDR3 protein: CASSLRGDVRVPYNEQFF; CDR3 DNA: TGTGCCAGCAGTTTGCGCGGCGACGTCCGGGTCCCCTACAATGAGCAGTTCTTC
V gene: TRBV5-4; J gene: TRBJ2-1; clone size: .; CDR3 length: 13; D gene: .; CDR3 protein: CASSLTGQNEQFF; CDR3 DNA: TGTGCCAGCAGCTTAACAGGTCAAAATGAGCAGTTCTTC
V gene: TRBV10-3; J gene: TRBJ2-7; clone size: once; CDR3 length: 13; D gene: .; CDR3 protein: CAISDRDRVEQYF; CDR3 DNA: TGTGCCATCAGTGACAGGGATCGAGTGGAGCAGTACTTC
V gene: TRBV5-1; J gene: TRBJ1-4; clone size: .; CDR3 length: 17; D gene: .; CDR3 protein: CASSSGSGYYRGEKLFF; CDR3 DNA: TGCGCCAGCAGCTCTGGGAGTGGATACTACCGAGGTGAAAAACTGTTTTTT
V gene: TRBV30; J gene: TRBJ1-5; clone size: .; CDR3 length: 15; D gene: .; CDR3 protein: CAWSVGGPLNQPQHF; CDR3 DNA: TGTGCCTGGAGTGTGGGAGGTCCACTCAATCAGCCCCAGCATTTT
V gene: TRBV7-9; J gene: TRBJ1-1; clone size: .; CDR3 length: 15; D gene: TRBD1; CDR3 protein: CASSFWDRMNTEAFF; CDR3 DNA: TGTGCCAGCAGCTTCTGGGACAGGATGAACACTGAAGCTTTCTTT
V gene: TRBV5-1; J gene: TRBJ2-1; clone size: once; CDR3 length: 15; D gene: .; CDR3 protein: CASSLGGTGSNEQFF; CDR3 DNA: TGCGCCAGCAGCTTGGGGGGAACAGGGAGCAATGAGCAGTTCTTC
V gene: TRBV5-6; J gene: TRBJ2-1; clone size: .; CDR3 length: 15; D gene: TRBD1; CDR3 protein: CASSPRDSFYNEQFF; CDR3 DNA: TGTGCCAGCAGCCCGAGGGACAGCTTCTACAATGAGCAGTTCTTC
V gene: TRBV23-1; J gene: TRBJ2-7; clone size: .; CDR3 length: 13; D gene: .; CDR3 protein: CASSQSGAAEQYF; CDR3 DNA: TGCGCCAGCAGTCAATCGGGAGCGGCTGAGCAGTACTTC
V gene: TRBV15; J gene: TRBJ1-5; clone size: .; CDR3 length: 16; D gene: TRBD1; CDR3 protein: CATSRPTGTGDQPQHF; CDR3 DNA: TGTGCCACCAGCAGACCTACTGGGACAGGGGATCAGCCCCAGCATTTT
V gene: TRBV5-4; J gene: TRBJ1-4; clone size: once; CDR3 length: 16; D gene: .; CDR3 protein: CASSLGGYDPNEKLFF; CDR3 DNA: TGTGCCAGCAGCTTGGGAGGGTATGATCCTAATGAAAAACTGTTTTTT